This passage covers 7 T cell receptor beta chains from one sample sequenced in a study of T cell clones after liver transplantation. Profiling relied on immunoSEQ multiplex PCR, and the TCRdb table lists in-frame clones only, not all of them. The table lists roughly 73,000 clones, about 80% of them singletons. Sequenced here: CD4+ T cells from blood, sampled before liver transplant. Receptors originate from a human donor who received a liver transplant.

This clone was found a few times. The chain uses TRBV5-1 and TRBJ1-1, with a weak D call TRBD1 (5 bases). This CDR3 contains 13 residues. Trimming shortened V by 0 bases and J by 3 bases, and 6 bases separated the two germline ends. Germline-derived CDR1 and CDR2 are SGHRS and YFSETQ. The CDR3 loop reads CASSLVGDTEAFF. The CDR3, as DNA: TGCGCCAGCAGCTTGGTGGGGGACACTGAAGCTTTCTTT.

This clone has more than one count but fewer than ten. The chain carries TRBV7-9 and TRBJ2-7; 10 positions agree with TRBD1. Germline CDR1 SEHNR, CDR2 FQNEAQ (reference sequence). This CDR3 spans 17 amino acids. Unmatched junction bases numbered 10, after V lost 5 bases and J lost 0 bases. This CDR3 is CASSRPARDRGSYEQYF. The CDR3 DNA sequence: TGTGCCAGCAGCCGCCCCGCCCGGGACAGGGGCTCCTACGAGCAGTACTTC.

This clone was found once. J is TRBJ2-7 and V is TRBV5-1; D tentatively fits TRBD1 or TRBD2 (5 bases each). CDR1 is SGHRS and CDR2 is YFSETQ in the germline V gene. This CDR3 comprises 13 residues. The V gene lost 4 bases and the J gene lost 3 bases, with 11 bases spanning the gap. This CDR3 reads CASSNRDGYEQYF. Here the CDR3 DNA reads TGCGCCAGCAGCAACCGGGACGGCTACGAGCAGTACTTC.

Points on this clone: This specimen includes other DNA sequences encoding the same CDR3. The gene calls are TRBV5-1 and TRBJ2-2, with D uncertain. This CDR3 comprises 15 residues. V was pared by 0 bases and J by 0 bases, with 6 bases between. Germline V gene sequence: CDR1 SGHRS, CDR2 YFSETQ. Here the CDR3 reads CASSLGGTNTGELFF. The CDR3 DNA follows: TGCGCCAGCAGCTTGGGGGGTACGAACACCGGGGAGCTGTTTTTT. Looking up the rest from reference TRBV5-1 and TRBJ2-2 gives the full variable domain: KAGVTQTPRYLIKTRGQQVTLSCSPISGHRSVSWYQQTPGQGLQFLFEYFSETQRNKGNFPGRFSGRQFSNSRSEMNVSTLELGDSALYLCASSLGGTNTGELFFGEGSRLTVL.

The rearrangement uses TRBV7-2 and TRBJ2-1; D is tentatively TRBD1 or TRBD2 (5 bases each). The CDR3 spans 13 residues. The V end was cut by 5 bases, the J end by 4 bases, with 9 bases between. Germline V gene lookup returns CDR1 SGHTA and CDR2 FQGNSA. The CDR3 is CASSRDGYNEQFF. The DNA of the CDR3 is TGTGCCAGCAGCCGGGACGGGTACAATGAGCAGTTCTTC.

Comment on this clone: This sample includes further DNA sequences coding for the same CDR3. This chain connects TRBV11-2 to TRBJ2-5; D unresolved. Trimming took off 1 base at V and 4 bases at J, with 4 bases between the two ends. Per germline, CDR1 SGHAT and CDR2 FQNNGV. The CDR3 totals 12 residues. CDR3 loop: CASSLVGETQYF. In DNA, the CDR3 is TGTGCCAGCAGCTTAGTGGGAGAGACCCAGTACTTC. Full variable domain (outside the CDR3, taken from reference TRBV11-2 and TRBJ2-5): EAGVAQSPRYKIIEKRQSVAFWCNPISGHATLYWYQQILGQGPKLLIQFQNNGVVDDSQLPKDRFSAERLKGVDSTLKIQPAKLEDSAVYLCASSLVGETQYFGPGTRLLVL.

This clone was recorded only once. This sequence joins TRBV6-6 and TRBJ2-1; 9 positions match TRBD2. Germline values: CDR1 MNHNY, CDR2 SVGAGI (reference sequence). The J segment lost 3 bases and the V segment lost 6 bases, leaving 6 bases of the junction unmatched. The CDR3 is made up of 15 amino acids. Here the CDR3 DNA reads TGTGCCAGCAGAACTAGCGGGCTTTACTACAATGAGCAGTTCTTC. This translates into CASRTSGLYYNEQFF.